What follows is one T cell receptor beta chain and its context. Its target is unknown. Trimming stripped 5 bases from V and 6 bases from J, with 8 bases between. The V gene's germline CDR1 is MNHEY and CDR2 SMNVEV (reference sequence). The CDR3 loop spans 12 amino acids. These data originate in a study of OX40 agonist ivuxolimab in advanced cancers. Turning to the study itself: The dose of intravenous ivuxolimab that patients received every 2 weeks ranged from 0.01 to 10 mg/kg. The study enrolled dose-escalation patients with hepatocellular carcinoma, melanoma, renal cell or head and neck cancer. Having had anti-PD-1, anti-PD-L1 or anti-CTLA-4 therapy before was allowed, and roughly 39% had some. The study's findings and limits: Normalized T-cell clonal expansion was also low in a subset of nonresponders.

The repertoire was sequenced with immunoSEQ multiplex PCR; TCRdb's copy has only in-frame clones and lacks some. The data contain 65,000 to 90,000 clones, about 90% of them singletons. The sequences come from CD4+ or CD8+ T cells sorted from blood, collected in a trial of the OX40 agonist ivuxolimab. The TCR originated in an adult with an advanced solid tumor such as melanoma, head and neck, liver or kidney cancer. V and J are TRBV27 and TRBJ1-5; no clear D. In DNA form, the CDR3 reads TGTGCCAGCAGTAGTGCAGGTCAGCCCCAGCATTTT. This gives the protein CASSSAGQPQHF.